Below are 15 T cell receptor beta chains sequenced from a single sample in a study of control samples from healthy donors and cancer patients. The data were produced by immunoSEQ multiplex PCR, yet TCRdb's version contains in-frame clones alone and is incomplete. The sample records 150,000 to 180,000 clones, about 93% being singletons. Sample: blood. Receptors originate from a man over 45 in good health.

Worth noting for this clone: The sample contains more than one DNA sequence encoding this CDR3. The genes are TRBV7-3 and TRBJ2-1; 10 bases align to TRBD2. CDR1 and CDR2 from the germline V gene are SGHTA and FQGTGA. The junction had 7 bases not matched to a gene; V was cut back by 4 bases and J by 7 bases. The CDR3 contains 15 residues. The CDR3 sequence: CASSSSGRAGNEQFF. As DNA, the CDR3 is TGTGCCAGCAGCTCGAGCGGGAGGGCCGGGAATGAGCAGTTCTTC.

The V and J genes are TRBV28 and TRBJ1-1; D unclear. The V end was cut by 9 bases, the J end by 1 base, with 9 bases between. Germline V gene sequence: CDR1 MDHEN, CDR2 SYDVKM. The CDR3 is 12 residues long. This CDR3 is CASQDGNTEAFF. The CDR3 nucleotides read TGTGCCAGTCAGGACGGGAACACTGAAGCTTTCTTT.

This clone was seen just once. CDR3 amino acids: CASSVLAGLYNEQFF. In nucleotides, the CDR3 is TGTGCCAGCAGTGTACTAGCGGGTTTATACAATGAGCAGTTCTTC. V usage is TRBV6-2 or TRBV6-3 and J usage is TRBJ2-1; 9 bases align to TRBD2. Germline CDR1 is MNHEY and CDR2 is SVGEGT. The CDR3 contains 15 residues. J was trimmed by 4 bases and V by 5 bases; bases with no gene match: 6.

This clone has just one count. The V gene is TRBV6-4, the J gene TRBJ2-2; TRBD2 matches 9 bases. This CDR3 spans 15 amino acids. V shed 5 bases and J 4 bases; nucleotides not matched to a gene: 5. Per germline, CDR1 MRHNA and CDR2 SNTAGT. The CDR3 region is CASSSSGSSTGELFF. The DNA of the CDR3 is TGTGCCAGCAGTAGTAGCGGGAGCAGCACCGGGGAGCTGTTTTTT.

This chain uses TRBV10-3 with TRBJ2-2, with 8 bases matching TRBD2. This CDR3 is 16 amino acids long. V shed 0 bases, J shed 5 bases, and the junction held 5 bases outside the gene matches. Germline V gene data show CDR1 as ENHRY and CDR2 as SYGVKD. The CDR3 DNA follows: TGTGCCATCAGTGAGTCCGGTAGCGGGACAACCGGGGAGCTGTTTTTT. It translates to CAISESGSGTTGELFF.

The CDR3 coding sequence is TGCGCCAGCAGCTCTGGACCGGGCAACACTGAAGCTTTCTTT. Translated: CASSSGPGNTEAFF. The chain recombines TRBV5-1 with TRBJ1-1; no definite D call. Per germline, CDR1 SGHRS and CDR2 YFSETQ. Trimming shortened V by 3 bases and J by 2 bases, and 11 bases separated the two germline ends. CDR3 length: 14 residues.

This clone has just one count. The chain uses TRBV28 and TRBJ2-6; D may be TRBD1 or TRBD2 (6 bases each). CDR1 and CDR2 from the germline V gene are MDHEN and SYDVKM. This CDR3 is built from 15 residues. V lost 6 bases, J lost 0 bases, and 9 bases lay in between. Here the CDR3 reads CASRGGSSGANVLTF. The CDR3, as DNA: TGTGCCAGCAGAGGGGGGAGCTCTGGGGCCAACGTCCTGACTTTC.

This clone was recorded only once. The rearrangement links TRBV19 to TRBJ2-3; no clear D. CDR3 length equals 13 residues. Looked up from germline, CDR1 is LNHDA and CDR2 is SQIVND (reference sequence). Trimming removed 3 bases from V and 0 bases from J, with 4 bases in between. CDR3 amino acids: CASSMGSTDTQYF. CDR3 nucleotides: TGTGCCAGTAGTATGGGGAGCACAGATACGCAGTATTTT.

The V and J genes are TRBV10-2 and TRBJ2-2; 14 bases line up with TRBD2. The CDR3 extends over 17 amino acids. The germline gives CDR1 WSHSY, CDR2 SAAADI. The trim removed 5 bases at V and 6 bases at J, leaving 8 bases unmatched. CDR3 sequence: CASSRTSGRRKPGELFF. The CDR3 DNA follows: TGCGCCAGCAGTAGGACTAGCGGGAGGCGGAAACCCGGGGAGCTGTTTTTT.

V usage is TRBV7-2 and J usage is TRBJ2-1; 15 nucleotides match TRBD2. CDR3 size: 14 residues. The trim removed 5 bases at V and 13 bases at J, leaving 6 bases unmatched. Germline lookup yields CDR1 SGHTA and CDR2 FQGNSA. The chain's CDR3 is CASSVGLAGGPQFF. CDR3 DNA sequence: TGTGCCAGCAGCGTGGGACTAGCGGGAGGCCCCCAGTTCTTC.

The chain employs TRBV14 and TRBJ2-3, with D uncertain. CDR3 length: 15 residues. V was cut by 1 base and J by 3 bases, with 11 bases left in between. Germline lookup yields CDR1 SGHDN and CDR2 FVKESK. This chain's CDR3 is CASSQALPRTDTQYF. CDR3 DNA: TGTGCCAGCAGCCAAGCCCTTCCTAGGACAGATACGCAGTATTTT. Full variable domain (missing parts from reference TRBV14 and TRBJ2-3): EAGVTQFPSHSVIEKGQTVTLRCDPISGHDNLYWYRRVMGKEIKFLLHFVKESKQDESGMPNNRFLAERTGGTYSTLKVQPAELEDSGVYFCASSQALPRTDTQYFGPGTRLTVL.

CDR3 coding DNA: TGTGCCAGCAGCTTAGCCGCCGCCTACGAGCAGTACTTC. Its protein is CASSLAAAYEQYF. The chain is built from TRBV11-2 and TRBJ2-7; D is unclear. The CDR3 runs to 13 residues. The V gene's germline CDR1 is SGHAT and CDR2 FQNNGV. The V and J ends lost 1 base and 2 bases respectively, with 6 bases between them.

Concerning this clone itself: Other DNA sequences in this specimen translate into the identical CDR3. The CDR3: CASSRDGSTDTQYF. CDR3 in DNA: TGCGCCAGCAGCCGGGACGGAAGCACAGATACGCAGTATTTT. V is TRBV5-1 and J is TRBJ2-3, with D perhaps TRBD1 or TRBD2 (5 bases each). Germline V lookup: CDR1 SGHRS, CDR2 YFSETQ. Trimming took 4 bases from V and 0 from J, leaving 9 bases between them. The CDR3 is made up of 14 amino acids.

The rearrangement links TRBV6-1 to TRBJ1-4; 9 bases match TRBD1. Looked up from germline, CDR1 is MNHNS and CDR2 is SASEGT. J gave up 7 bases and V 2 bases, and 8 bases lay outside the gene matches. This CDR3 spans 16 amino acids. The CDR3 DNA is TGTGCCAGCAGTGAACTCCCGGGACAGGGTTTTGAAAAACTGTTTTTT. Its protein product is CASSELPGQGFEKLFF.

V is TRBV28 and J is TRBJ1-5, with TRBD1 matching over 7 bases. V dropped 4 bases and J dropped 3; count of bases not matched to a gene: 3. The CDR3 length is 14 residues. Germline V lookup: CDR1 MDHEN, CDR2 SYDVKM. The CDR3 region is CASSSGQANQPQHF. The CDR3 coding sequence is TGTGCCAGCAGTTCCGGACAGGCCAATCAGCCCCAGCATTTT.